The clone carrying this T cell receptor beta chain has ten or more counts. Its antigen is undetermined. This sample stems from a study of CD8 T cells in ankylosing spondylitis. Whole-study results and caveats: Ankylosing spondylitis blood appeared to carry a characteristic TCR beta motif of several highly homologous variants. Disease-linked clones bore a CD8+ phenotype and were relatively rare in peripheral blood.

The CDR3 has 14 residues. Germline CDR1 reads DFQATT; CDR2 reads SNEGSKA (reference sequence). Trimming shortened V by 6 bases and J by 1 base, and 15 bases separated the two germline ends. Using its own MiXCR run on the 5' RACE reads, TCRdb lists one record per CDR3 protein. This sample has 250,000 to 350,000 distinct CDR3 sequences, with 20% found just once. The sample taken for sequencing was blood, either unsorted or a sorted T cell fraction (not recorded which). This TCR was recovered from a male donor with ankylosing spondylitis or in good health (not recorded which). The chain couples TRBV20-1 to TRBJ2-5, with D perhaps matching TRBD2 (6 bases). CDR3 DNA sequence: TGCAGTGCGCAGACTAGGCCCTCCCAAGAGACCCAGTACTTC. Encoded protein: CSAQTRPSQETQYF.